The 25 T cell receptor beta chains presented below share a single source sample, sequenced in a study of blood T cell repertoires in COVID-19. The assay was immunoSEQ multiplex PCR, and TCRdb's table has in-frame clones only and misses some. The table includes roughly 100,000 clones, approximately 88% detected once. Sequencing was performed on peripheral blood. These TCRs come from a human donor in a cohort sampled during active COVID-19.

J is TRBJ2-7 and V is TRBV2, with 9 bases that match TRBD1. Germline V gene sequence: CDR1 SNHLY, CDR2 FYNNEI. V shed 8 bases, J shed 5 bases, and the junction held 10 bases outside the gene matches. The CDR3 runs to 14 residues. The CDR3 DNA is TGTGCCAGCTTTGATGGGACAGGGAACCACGAGCAGTACTTC. It yields the protein CASFDGTGNHEQYF.

The chain joins TRBV2 to TRBJ2-3; 9 nucleotides match TRBD1. Trimming at V came to 6 bases and at J to 5 bases, leaving 9 bases not matched to a gene. The CDR3 length is 15 residues. Per germline, CDR1 SNHLY and CDR2 FYNNEI. As DNA, the CDR3 is TGTGCCAGCAGCAAACAGGGGGCCGGTGAAGATACGCAGTATTTT. It encodes CASSKQGAGEDTQYF.

This sequence joins TRBV12-3 or TRBV12-4 and TRBJ1-1; 8 nucleotides align to TRBD1. After removal of 6 bases from V and 6 bases from J, the junction contained 6 bases not matched to a gene. The CDR3 has 13 residues. CDR3 amino acids: CASSPQGAPEAFF. The CDR3, as DNA: TGTGCCAGCAGCCCTCAGGGGGCTCCTGAAGCTTTCTTT.

The rearrangement uses TRBV6-5 and TRBJ1-6, with no clear D. The V gene lost 2 bases and the J gene lost 13 bases, with 9 bases spanning the gap. Germline CDR1 MNHEY, CDR2 SVGAGI. The CDR3 is made up of 12 amino acids. The CDR3 here is CASSYPSSPLHF. CDR3 sequence (DNA): TGTGCCAGCAGTTACCCCAGTTCTCCCCTCCACTTT.

The chain couples TRBV2 to TRBJ1-5, with 9 bases aligning to TRBD1. CDR3 length equals 14 residues. The germline gives CDR1 SNHLY, CDR2 FYNNEI. Trimming at V came to 4 bases and at J to 5 bases, leaving 3 bases not matched to a gene. CDR3: CASSADRGDQPQHF. CDR3 bases: TGTGCCAGCAGTGCGGACAGGGGCGATCAGCCCCAGCATTTT.

This chain joins TRBV11-2 and TRBJ2-5, with TRBD2 as a possible D gene (6 bases). The V and J ends lost 2 bases and 2 bases respectively, with 9 bases between them. CDR3 size: 14 residues. Germline V gene data show CDR1 as SGHAT and CDR2 as FQNNGV. CDR3 in amino acids: CASSLRAGQETQYF. CDR3 coding DNA: TGTGCCAGCAGCTTACGGGCGGGGCAAGAGACCCAGTACTTC. The full variable domain, its missing parts supplied by reference TRBV11-2 and TRBJ2-5, is EAGVAQSPRYKIIEKRQSVAFWCNPISGHATLYWYQQILGQGPKLLIQFQNNGVVDDSQLPKDRFSAERLKGVDSTLKIQPAKLEDSAVYLCASSLRAGQETQYFGPGTRLLVL.

The CDR3 bases are TGTGCCAGCTCACCACCGGTGGGGCGTAGGCGCTACAATGAGCAGTTCTTC. Encoded protein: CASSPPVGRRRYNEQFF. The chain carries TRBV18 and TRBJ2-1; tentatively, D is TRBD1 (5 bases). The ends were cut back, 0 bases at V and 3 bases at J, with 15 bases in the middle. The V gene's germline CDR1 is KGHSH and CDR2 LQKENI. The CDR3 length is 17 residues.

The chain has TRBV11-2 and TRBJ2-5, with TRBD1 identical over 11 bases. The CDR3 has 14 amino acids. The junction had 2 bases not matched to a gene; V was cut back by 5 bases and J by 3 bases. CDR1 is SGHAT and CDR2 is FQNNGV in the germline V gene. The CDR3 sequence is CASSRGQGEETQYF. CDR3 bases: TGTGCCAGCAGCCGGGGACAGGGGGAAGAGACCCAGTACTTC.

This clone was detected only once. V usage is TRBV30 and J usage is TRBJ2-5, with 10 bases identical to TRBD1. V shed 8 bases, J shed 4 bases, and the junction held 22 bases outside the gene matches. CDR3 size: 18 residues. Germline V gives CDR1 GTSNPN, CDR2 SVGIG (reference sequence). The CDR3 reads CAGDHRDRGNVSRETQYF. As DNA, the CDR3 is TGTGCCGGGGACCACCGGGACAGGGGCAACGTTTCTCGAGAGACCCAGTACTTC.

This clone was seen a few times. Other DNA sequences from this sample encode an identical CDR3 as well. The rearrangement joins TRBV7-2 to TRBJ2-5; TRBD2 is a possible D gene (7 bases). V was shortened by 1 base and J by 5 bases, with 14 bases between the two germline ends. This CDR3 is 15 amino acids long. The germline CDR1 and CDR2 sequences are SGHTA and FQGNSA. The CDR3 bases are TGTGCCAGCAGCTTAGGGTGGCGGGGGCAGGAGACCCAGTACTTC. This encodes CASSLGWRGQETQYF.

The count of this clone is one. The chain links TRBV28 to TRBJ1-2, with 9 bases matching TRBD1. Per the germline V gene, CDR1 is MDHEN and CDR2 is SYDVKM. This CDR3 spans 14 amino acids. The ends lost 8 bases at V and 8 bases at J; junction bases unmatched: 12. CDR3 coding DNA: TGTGCCAGCGGCATCGGGACAGGGACTGGCGGCTACACCTTC. Residues: CASGIGTGTGGYTF.

CDR3 bases: TGTGCCAGCAGCCAAGGGCGGACATCACCCCAGCATTTT. Protein sequence: CASSQGRTSPQHF. V and J are TRBV3-1 (or the pseudogene TRBV3-2) and TRBJ1-5; tentatively, D is TRBD1 (5 bases). V shed 1 base and J shed 10 bases, with 11 bases lying between them. The CDR3 contains 13 residues. Germline loops: CDR1 LGHDT, CDR2 YNNKEL (reference sequence).

The chain employs TRBV13 and TRBJ2-7; a possible D gene is TRBD2 (7 bases). CDR1 is PRHDT and CDR2 is FYEKMQ in the germline V gene (reference sequence). The CDR3 is 16 residues long. The germline V and J ends were trimmed by 4 bases and 1 base, with 17 bases remaining between them. The CDR3 DNA reads as TGTGCCAGCAGCTCCGTTGGGGGGGCGAGGTCCTACGAGCAGTACTTC. This translates into CASSSVGGARSYEQYF.

The chain combines TRBV28 with TRBJ1-2; no clear D gene. Germline loops: CDR1 MDHEN, CDR2 SYDVKM. V was cut by 6 bases and J by 0 bases, with 11 bases left in between. CDR3 size: 14 residues. The CDR3: CASSLSYTNYGYTF. The CDR3 nucleotides are TGTGCCAGCAGCTTGAGCTATACTAACTATGGCTACACCTTC.

The J gene is TRBJ1-6, the V gene TRBV11-2; possibly TRBD1 for D (5 bases). Deletions cut 5 bases from V and 7 bases from J, with 12 bases between. The CDR3 contains 14 residues. Looked up from germline, CDR1 is SGHAT and CDR2 is FQNNGV. CDR3 residues: CASSPRQFNSPLHF. The CDR3 nucleotides read TGTGCCAGCAGCCCCCGACAGTTCAATTCACCCCTCCACTTT. Full variable domain (remainder filled in from reference TRBV11-2 and TRBJ1-6): EAGVAQSPRYKIIEKRQSVAFWCNPISGHATLYWYQQILGQGPKLLIQFQNNGVVDDSQLPKDRFSAERLKGVDSTLKIQPAKLEDSAVYLCASSPRQFNSPLHFGNGTRLTVT.

V gene TRBV7-9 combines with J gene TRBJ2-3, with TRBD2 as a possible D gene (6 bases). Germline lookup yields CDR1 SEHNR and CDR2 FQNEAQ (reference sequence). V lost 4 bases, J lost 2 bases, and 13 bases lay in between. This CDR3 spans 15 amino acids. The CDR3 reads CASSSAGRDTDTQYF. In DNA, the CDR3 is TGTGCCAGCAGCTCCGCAGGGCGGGACACAGATACGCAGTATTTT. The full variable domain, its missing parts supplied by reference TRBV7-9 and TRBJ2-3, is DTGVSQNPRHKITKRGQNVTFRCDPISEHNRLYWYRQTLGQGPEFLTYFQNEAQLEKSRLLSDRFSAERPKGSFSTLEIQRTEQGDSAMYLCASSSAGRDTDTQYFGPGTRLTVL.

This clone was picked up one time. The chain joins TRBV3-1 (or the pseudogene TRBV3-2) to TRBJ1-2; D possibly corresponds to TRBD1 (6 bases). The CDR3 runs 14 residues. Germline lookup yields CDR1 LGHDT and CDR2 YNNKEL (reference sequence). The V and J ends lost 4 bases and 8 bases respectively, with 17 bases between them. This CDR3 is CASSLMARGGGYTF. The DNA for the CDR3 is TGTGCCAGCAGCCTCATGGCTCGGGGGGGCGGCTACACCTTC.

This chain links TRBV2 with TRBJ1-4; D call uncertain. Germline CDR1 reads SNHLY; CDR2 reads FYNNEI. Trimming pared 6 bases from V and 0 bases from J, leaving 8 bases between. The CDR3 runs to 14 residues. This CDR3 reads CASSSGTTNEKLFF. CDR3 DNA sequence: TGTGCCAGCAGCTCCGGGACAACTAATGAAAAACTGTTTTTT.

This chain uses TRBV2 with TRBJ1-2; perhaps TRBD1 as D (5 bases). The germline CDR1 and CDR2 sequences are SNHLY and FYNNEI. This CDR3 has 13 residues. Trimming removed 7 bases at V and 4 bases at J, with 13 bases between. The CDR3 coding sequence is TGTGCCAGCACCCTGGACGGGGGCTATGGCTACACCTTC. Protein sequence: CASTLDGGYGYTF. Filled out from reference TRBV2 and TRBJ1-2, the complete variable domain reads EPEVTQTPSHQVTQMGQEVILRCVPISNHLYFYWYRQILGQKVEFLVSFYNNEISEKSEIFDDQFSVERPDGSNFTLKIRSTKLEDSAMYFCASTLDGGYGYTFGSGTRLTVV.

The chain uses TRBV18 and TRBJ2-1; tentatively, D is TRBD1 (5 bases). V dropped 6 bases and J dropped 4 bases, with 16 bases sitting between them. The CDR3 covers 15 residues. Germline CDR1 and CDR2: KGHSH and LQKENI. The CDR3, as DNA: TGTGCCAGCTCCTCCGGAATAGGGGATTACAATGAGCAGTTCTTC. This sequence encodes CASSSGIGDYNEQFF.

J is TRBJ2-5 and V is TRBV5-6; 7 nucleotides agree with TRBD2. This CDR3 is built from 14 residues. CDR1 and CDR2 (germline): SGHDT, YYEEEE. The trim removed 2 bases at V and 5 bases at J, leaving 6 bases unmatched. The CDR3 DNA is TGTGCCAGCAGCTTCTATAACGGGGGGGAGACCCAGTACTTC. This sequence encodes CASSFYNGGETQYF. Combining the CDR3 with reference TRBV5-6 and TRBJ2-5 gives the whole variable domain DAGVTQSPTHLIKTRGQQVTLRCSPKSGHDTVSWYQQALGQGPQFIFQYYEEEERQRGNFPDRFSGHQFPNYSSELNVNALLLGDSALYLCASSFYNGGETQYFGPGTRLLVL.

The V and J genes are TRBV6-2 or TRBV6-3 and TRBJ2-3, with D tentatively TRBD2 (6 bases). The V and J ends lost 6 bases and 4 bases respectively, with 23 bases between them. This CDR3 region has 17 residues. Germline V gives CDR1 MNHEY, CDR2 SVGEGT. As DNA, the CDR3 is TGTGCCAGCAGCTCCGGAGAAGCTAGCGACTGGGCAGATACGCAGTATTTT. Its translation is CASSSGEASDWADTQYF.

J is TRBJ2-3 and V is TRBV11-3; 9 nucleotides line up with TRBD2. The ends lost 5 bases at V and 0 bases at J; junction bases unmatched: 6. The CDR3 is 16 residues long. The germline CDR1 and CDR2 sequences are SGHNT and YENEEA. The CDR3 sequence is CASSPVRGGSTDTQYF. In DNA form, the CDR3 reads TGTGCCAGCAGCCCGGTGCGGGGGGGAAGCACAGATACGCAGTATTTT.

The gene calls are TRBV30 and TRBJ2-5, with 7 nucleotides matching TRBD1. The CDR3 has 13 amino acids. The germline CDR1 and CDR2 sequences are GTSNPN and SVGIG (reference sequence). With 3 bases clipped from V and 5 bases from J, the junction kept 6 bases outside the gene matches. The CDR3: CAWSLQGLETQYF. CDR3 bases: TGTGCCTGGAGCCTACAGGGGTTGGAGACCCAGTACTTC.

This clone was found a few times. The chain recombines TRBV5-4 with TRBJ1-2, with 12 bases matching TRBD1. The length of the CDR3 is 15 residues. The V and J ends lost 4 bases and 4 bases, in that order; junction bases with no gene match: 5. Germline lookup yields CDR1 SGHNT and CDR2 YYREEE (reference sequence). CDR3 in amino acids: CASSPGTGGFYGYTF. CDR3 nucleotide sequence: TGTGCCAGCAGCCCAGGGACAGGGGGCTTCTATGGCTACACCTTC.